What follows are 13 T cell receptor beta chains derived from one specimen sequenced in a study of shared clonotypes between healthy human individuals. Produced via immunoSEQ multiplex PCR; TCRdb's table is partial and in-frame only. Counted here are 550,000 to 800,000 clones, around 67% occurring once; the ten biggest clones make up less than 2%. Sequencing input: memory CD4+ T cells sorted from blood. The sample's subset: CD45RA-negative fraction. Every receptor here comes from a woman aged 30 to 39 in good health.

This chain connects TRBV6-1 to TRBJ1-4; possibly TRBD1 for D (5 bases). The germline CDR1 and CDR2 sequences are MNHNS and SASEGT. V shed 6 bases and J shed 3 bases, with 14 bases lying between them. The CDR3 totals 15 residues. The CDR3 reads CASSAWDVANEKLFF. The CDR3 region has the DNA TGTGCCAGCAGCGCCTGGGACGTGGCTAATGAAAAACTGTTTTTT.

V gene TRBV5-1 combines with J gene TRBJ1-2; 9 bases map to TRBD1. Trimming at V came to 4 bases and at J to 7 bases, leaving 5 bases not matched to a gene. The CDR3 consists of 13 residues. The germline gives CDR1 SGHRS, CDR2 YFSETQ. The CDR3 DNA reads TGCGCCAGCAGCCCACAGGGGGCTCGTGGCTACACCTTC. It translates to CASSPQGARGYTF.

This clone was counted between two and nine times. The chain has TRBV5-1 and TRBJ2-4; 9 bases map to TRBD1. Looked up from germline, CDR1 is SGHRS and CDR2 is YFSETQ. V gave up 4 bases and J gave up 3 bases; unmatched junction bases: 5. The CDR3 has 15 residues. The CDR3 region is CASSAGDRDKNIQYF. Written as DNA, the CDR3 is TGCGCCAGCAGCGCGGGGGACAGGGACAAAAACATTCAGTACTTC.

This chain joins TRBV14 and TRBJ1-1, with D tentatively TRBD1 (6 bases). V lost 6 bases and J 1 base, leaving 9 bases between the germline ends. From germline, CDR1 is SGHDN and CDR2 FVKESK. CDR3 length: 13 amino acids. Here the CDR3 reads CASSLDRNTEAFF. In DNA, the CDR3 is TGTGCCAGCAGTCTGGACAGGAACACTGAAGCTTTCTTT. Looking up the rest from reference TRBV14 and TRBJ1-1 gives the full variable domain: EAGVTQFPSHSVIEKGQTVTLRCDPISGHDNLYWYRRVMGKEIKFLLHFVKESKQDESGMPNNRFLAERTGGTYSTLKVQPAELEDSGVYFCASSLDRNTEAFFGQGTRLTVV.

The chain carries TRBV28 and TRBJ1-5; unclear D gene. V lost 8 bases and J lost 3, with 14 bases in between. The germline CDR1 and CDR2 sequences are MDHEN and SYDVKM. The CDR3 sequence is 14 residues long. Here the CDR3 DNA reads TGTGCCAGCGCCCCGGGAGGGAACAATCAGCCCCAGCATTTT. Translated: CASAPGGNNQPQHF.

This clone was seen ten or more times. The chain couples TRBV6-6 to TRBJ1-1; D gene ambiguous. The length of the CDR3 is 12 residues. V gave up 7 bases and J gave up 1 base, with 7 bases separating them. Germline-derived CDR1 and CDR2 are MNHNY and SVGAGI (reference sequence). The CDR3 DNA reads as TGTGCCAGCAATGGGGAGAACACTGAAGCTTTCTTT. Translated, it gives CASNGENTEAFF.

This chain links TRBV7-2 with TRBJ1-4; 7 bases are shared with TRBD1. From germline, CDR1 is SGHTA and CDR2 FQGNSA. The CDR3 has 15 residues. The V gene end was trimmed by 6 bases and the J gene end by 7 bases; junction bases not matched to a gene: 11. The CDR3 sequence is CASRPKTGNTEKLFF. CDR3 coding DNA: TGTGCCAGCAGACCTAAGACAGGGAATACTGAAAAACTGTTTTTT. The full variable domain, completed using reference TRBV7-2 and TRBJ1-4, is GAGVSQSPSNKVTEKGKDVELRCDPISGHTALYWYRQSLGQGLEFLIYFQGNSAPDKSGLPSDRFSAERTGGSVSTLTIQRTQQEDSAVYLCASRPKTGNTEKLFFGSGTQLSVL.

This chain joins TRBV4-2 and TRBJ1-5, with unresolved D. CDR3 length: 16 residues. CDR1 and CDR2 (germline): LGHNA, YNFKEQ. V was cut by 4 bases and J by 2 bases, with 15 bases left in between. The CDR3 DNA reads TGTGCCAGCAGCCCATTAGCGGCCTGGGGCAATCAGCCCCAGCATTTT. Its translation is CASSPLAAWGNQPQHF.

This clone was counted between two and nine times. The same CDR3 also results from other DNA sequences found in this sample. The gene calls are TRBV5-1 and TRBJ2-5; D ambiguous. This CDR3 is built from 12 residues. Trimming stripped 4 bases from V and 2 bases from J, with 6 bases between. Per germline, CDR1 SGHRS and CDR2 YFSETQ. The CDR3 spells CASSVVQETQYF. CDR3 nucleotides: TGCGCCAGCAGCGTCGTTCAAGAGACCCAGTACTTC.

The chain joins TRBV29-1 to TRBJ1-1, with D perhaps TRBD1 (5 bases). The CDR3 consists of 14 residues. The V end lost 6 bases, the J end lost 4 bases, and 18 bases lay between the germline ends. CDR1 is SQVTM and CDR2 is ANQGSEA in the germline V gene. The CDR3 region is CSVSTPGRSTEAFF. CDR3 nucleotide sequence: TGCAGCGTCTCCACACCGGGACGCTCCACTGAAGCTTTCTTT.

The chain uses TRBV7-9 and TRBJ2-5; 10 bases match TRBD2. Germline V lookup: CDR1 SEHNR, CDR2 FQNEAQ (reference sequence). The CDR3 runs 16 residues. V shed 4 bases, J shed 1 base, and the junction held 6 bases outside the gene matches. The CDR3 loop is CASSSRTSGIQETQYF. The CDR3 DNA is TGTGCCAGCAGCTCTAGGACTAGCGGAATCCAAGAGACCCAGTACTTC.

This clone showed up just once. The genes are TRBV7-9 and TRBJ1-3; D call uncertain. Trimming pared 3 bases from V and 4 bases from J, leaving 10 bases between. CDR3 size: 14 residues. CDR1 and CDR2 (germline): SEHNR, FQNEAQ (reference sequence). CDR3 in amino acids: CASSFGTEGNTIYF. Here the CDR3 DNA reads TGTGCCAGCAGCTTTGGTACAGAGGGAAACACCATATATTTT.

This clone was observed a few times. The chain links TRBV11-3 to TRBJ2-7, with 11 bases matching TRBD1. J lost 0 bases, V lost 5 bases, and 3 bases had no gene match. Germline CDR1 is SGHNT and CDR2 is YENEEA. The CDR3 length is 15 residues. The CDR3 bases are TGTGCCAGCAGCCGAGGACAGGGGGCCTCCTACGAGCAGTACTTC. Its protein is CASSRGQGASYEQYF.